This T cell receptor (beta chain) was observed in a study of blood T cell repertoires in COVID-19. Looking at the study overall: COVID-19 samples, acute and convalescent, were from the United States, Italy and Spain. T cells, B-cell-depleted T cells, or PBMCs provided the cDNA or gDNA that served as material.

The V end lost 0 bases, the J end lost 8 bases, and 10 bases lay between the germline ends. Per the germline V gene, CDR1 is MNHEY and CDR2 is SVGAGI. The CDR3 extends over 13 amino acids. In the authors' methods: Amplified reference gene primers provided the basis for estimating nucleated cell counts. Sequencing used immunoSEQ multiplex PCR; TCRdb keeps in-frame clones, though not all of them. The V and J calls and clone size come from that table; D and trimming were worked out from the DNA. Counted here are 17,000 or so clones, approximately 85% occurring once; the ten biggest clones make up approximately 15%.

The J gene is TRBJ1-2, the V gene TRBV6-5, with D unclear. The sample was peripheral blood. The clonotype was recovered from a man aged 40-49 years with active or convalescent COVID-19. The CDR3 coding sequence is TGTGCCAGCAGTTACTCGACTCAGCGGGGCTACACCTTC. It translates to CASSYSTQRGYTF.